One T cell receptor beta chain is described in this entry. This specimen belongs to a study of T cell responses to AZD1222 COVID-19 vaccine. Germline V gene data show CDR1 as SGHRS and CDR2 as YFSETQ. CDR3 length: 14 amino acids. Germline trimming cut 5 bases from V and 5 bases from J; bases unmatched to any gene: 9. Generated by immunoSEQ multiplex PCR, the TCRdb table keeps only in-frame clones and is missing some. Of over 120,000 clones in the sample, approximately 92% are singletons; the top ten hold roughly 1.7%. The source of this sequence is an adult in good health. V usage is TRBV5-1 and J usage is TRBJ2-5, with TRBD1 matching 7 bases. The sequencing here drew on peripheral blood, taken on day 0 of AZD1222 vaccination. This chain's CDR3 is CASRDRVEGETQYF. Here the CDR3 DNA reads TGCGCCAGCAGAGACAGGGTAGAAGGTGAGACCCAGTACTTC.